One and the same sample provided the 16 T cell receptor beta chains below, sequenced in a study of OX40 agonist ivuxolimab in advanced cancers. Profiled with immunoSEQ multiplex PCR; TCRdb holds only in-frame clones, not every one. The table shows about 33,000 clones, with roughly 77% occurring only once. Sequenced material: CD4+ or CD8+ T cells sorted from blood, taken in a trial of the OX40 agonist ivuxolimab. These receptors came from an adult with an advanced solid tumor such as melanoma, head and neck, liver or kidney cancer.

V usage is TRBV2 and J usage is TRBJ1-2; D not resolved. The CDR3 is 15 residues long. V was clipped by 1 base and J by 4 bases, with 13 bases between them. Germline loops: CDR1 SNHLY, CDR2 FYNNEI. As DNA, the CDR3 is TGTGCCAGCAGTGAAGGGCGAGGGATGGGCTATGGCTACACCTTC. Its translation is CASSEGRGMGYGYTF.

This chain joins TRBV27 and TRBJ2-5; 9 bases align to TRBD1. Germline V lookup: CDR1 MNHEY, CDR2 SMNVEV (reference sequence). The CDR3 contains 16 residues. The J segment lost 4 bases and the V segment lost 4 bases, leaving 10 bases of the junction unmatched. This chain's CDR3 is CASSSNRGLGTETQYF. CDR3 coding DNA: TGTGCCAGCAGTTCGAACAGGGGGCTGGGGACAGAGACCCAGTACTTC.

This chain uses TRBV10-3 with TRBJ2-3; 8 nucleotides line up with TRBD2. The V and J ends lost 4 bases and 0 bases, in that order; junction bases with no gene match: 9. The germline gives CDR1 ENHRY, CDR2 SYGVKD. The CDR3 covers 17 residues. As DNA, the CDR3 is TGTGCCATCAGTGCCCCCCCGGAGCGGGAGAGCACAGATACGCAGTATTTT. Amino acid sequence: CAISAPPERESTDTQYF.

This chain joins TRBV2 and TRBJ2-2; D uncertain. From germline, CDR1 is SNHLY and CDR2 FYNNEI. V dropped 6 bases and J dropped 1 base, with 9 bases sitting between them. The CDR3 covers 14 residues. The CDR3 spells CASRAGRNTGELFF. The CDR3 DNA reads TGTGCCAGCAGAGCTGGACGGAACACCGGGGAGCTGTTTTTT.

This chain links TRBV6-5 with TRBJ1-2; 8 nucleotides align to TRBD1. CDR3 size: 15 residues. V was clipped by 2 bases and J by 5 bases; unmatched bases: 7. Germline V lookup: CDR1 MNHEY, CDR2 SVGAGI. This CDR3 reads CASSYAGTGGYGYTF. The CDR3 DNA follows: TGTGCCAGCAGTTACGCTGGGACAGGTGGATATGGCTACACCTTC.

The chain carries TRBV14 and TRBJ2-1, with unresolved D. Germline CDR1 reads SGHDN; CDR2 reads FVKESK. The V gene lost 3 bases and the J gene lost 7 bases, with 10 bases spanning the gap. There are 13 residues in the CDR3. CDR3 protein: CASSHTTENEQFF. The CDR3 DNA is TGTGCCAGCAGCCACACGACCGAGAATGAGCAGTTCTTC.

The rearrangement uses TRBV11-2 and TRBJ1-2; D perhaps matches TRBD1 (5 bases). The CDR3 length is 14 residues. The V gene's germline CDR1 is SGHAT and CDR2 FQNNGV. The ends were cut back, 2 bases at V and 4 bases at J, with 11 bases in the middle. The CDR3 sequence: CASSLSEGSYGYTF. The CDR3 region has the DNA TGTGCCAGCAGCTTATCGGAGGGGAGCTATGGCTACACCTTC.

The chain couples TRBV9 to TRBJ2-1; D perhaps matches TRBD2 (6 bases). Trimming cost V 4 bases and J 0 bases, with 14 bases left between them. CDR1 is SGDLS and CDR2 is YYNGEE in the germline V gene. This CDR3 has 16 amino acids. CDR3 DNA: TGTGCCAGCAGCCTTCCGGGGGAAAGCTCCTACAATGAGCAGTTCTTC. Translated: CASSLPGESSYNEQFF.

V is TRBV27 and J is TRBJ2-2; D is possibly TRBD1 or TRBD2 (5 bases each). Germline loops: CDR1 MNHEY, CDR2 SMNVEV (reference sequence). Trimming took off 7 bases at V and 1 base at J, with 19 bases between the two ends. This CDR3 is 17 amino acids long. The CDR3 protein is CASNQGGGKMNTGELFF. The CDR3 bases are TGTGCCAGCAATCAGGGTGGGGGAAAAATGAACACCGGGGAGCTGTTTTTT.

The chain links TRBV18 to TRBJ1-1, with D possibly being TRBD1 (5 bases). V lost 2 bases to trimming and J lost 12 bases, with 10 bases between them. This CDR3 has 11 amino acids. CDR1 is KGHSH, CDR2 LQKENI, per germline. CDR3 sequence (DNA): TGTGCCAGCTCACCAGAAGGGGTAACTTTCTTT. The encoded protein is CASSPEGVTFF. Full variable domain (missing parts from reference TRBV18 and TRBJ1-1): NAGVMQNPRHLVRRRGQEARLRCSPMKGHSHVYWYRQLPEEGLKFMVYLQKENIIDESGMPKERFSAEFPKEGPSILRIQQVVRGDSAAYFCASSPEGVTFFGQGTRLTVV.

Of note for this clone: The germline gene is not matched at one end of the junction; a read error may be the cause. V is TRBV28 and J is TRBJ1-5; D is possibly TRBD1 (6 bases). CDR1 MDHEN and CDR2 SYDVKM come from the germline V gene. The CDR3 spans 17 residues. CDR3 residues: CTSSFLGIDRMNQPQHF. The CDR3 region has the DNA TGTACCAGCAGTTTCTTGGGTATTGACAGGATGAATCAGCCCCAGCATTTT. Based on the CDR3 plus reference TRBV28 and TRBJ1-5, the full variable domain is DVKVTQSSRYLVKRTGEKVFLECVQDMDHENMFWYRQDPGLGLRLIYFSYDVKMKEKGDIPEGYSVSREKKERFSLILESASTNQTSMYLCTSSFLGIDRMNQPQHFGDGTRLSIL.

The genes are TRBV25-1 and TRBJ2-7; D unresolved. This CDR3 region has 11 residues. V was clipped by 7 bases and J by 4 bases, with 8 bases between them. The germline gives CDR1 MGHDK, CDR2 SYGVNS. The CDR3 protein is CASTKAYEQYF. The DNA of the CDR3 is TGTGCCAGCACAAAGGCTTACGAGCAGTACTTC.

The J gene is TRBJ2-3, the V gene TRBV7-3, with TRBD2 identical over 10 bases. V lost 4 bases and J lost 3; bases outside the gene matches: 7. The CDR3 is 16 amino acids. CDR1 SGHTA and CDR2 FQGTGA come from the germline V gene. The CDR3 DNA reads as TGTGCCAGCAGCTCCGCTAGCGGGGGAGCTACAGATACGCAGTATTTT. This gives the protein CASSSASGGATDTQYF.

V and J are TRBV19 and TRBJ1-1, with D possibly TRBD1 on 6 matching bases. CDR3 length: 13 amino acids. The ends were cut back, 9 bases at V and 3 bases at J, with 14 bases in the middle. CDR1 LNHDA and CDR2 SQIVND come from the germline V gene (reference sequence). The CDR3 protein is CASGQKGDTEAFF. In nucleotides, the CDR3 is TGTGCCAGCGGACAGAAAGGAGACACTGAAGCTTTCTTT.

This CDR3 is CALGRWDTIYF. The DNA of the CDR3 is TGTGCGTTGGGCCGTTGGGACACCATATATTTT. The V and J genes are TRBV30 and TRBJ1-3, with D uncertain. The CDR3 totals 11 residues. The germline CDR1 and CDR2 sequences are GTSNPN and SVGIG (reference sequence).

J is TRBJ2-1 and V is TRBV2; D is unresolved. CDR1 SNHLY and CDR2 FYNNEI come from the germline V gene. The V and J ends lost 8 bases and 3 bases respectively, with 20 bases between them. CDR3 length equals 16 residues. The CDR3 DNA sequence: TGTGCCAGCGCTCGGAAGCTGGGGAAAGACTACAATGAGCAGTTCTTC. Residues: CASARKLGKDYNEQFF.